Described below is a single T cell receptor beta chain sequence and its context. The CDR3 totals 13 residues. Trimming cost V 5 bases and J 5 bases, with 12 bases left between them. CDR1 is LGHDT, CDR2 YNNKEL, per germline (reference sequence). This specimen comes from a study of control samples from healthy donors and cancer patients. Sequenced by immunoSEQ multiplex PCR; TCRdb stores in-frame clones only, minus some. The sample records about 130,000 clones, roughly 90% being singletons. This chain links TRBV3-1 (or the pseudogene TRBV3-2) with TRBJ2-5; tentatively, D is TRBD1 (6 bases). The TCR originated in a man younger than 35 in good health. The sequenced sample consisted of blood. CDR3 sequence (DNA): TGTGCCAGCAGCGGGGGCTATGAGGAGACCCAGTACTTC. Protein: CASSGGYEETQYF.